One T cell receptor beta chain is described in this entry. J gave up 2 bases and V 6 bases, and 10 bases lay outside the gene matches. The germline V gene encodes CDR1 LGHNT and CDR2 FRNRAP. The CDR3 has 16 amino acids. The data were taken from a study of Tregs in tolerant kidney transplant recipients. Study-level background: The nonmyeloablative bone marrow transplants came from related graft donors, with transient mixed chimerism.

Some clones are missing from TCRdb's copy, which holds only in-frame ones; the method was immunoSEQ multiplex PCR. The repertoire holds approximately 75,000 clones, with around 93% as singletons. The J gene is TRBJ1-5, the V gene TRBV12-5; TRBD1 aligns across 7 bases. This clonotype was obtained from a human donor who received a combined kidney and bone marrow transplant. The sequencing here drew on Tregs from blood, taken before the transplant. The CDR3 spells CASGHRQGGGNQPQHF. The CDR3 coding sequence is TGTGCTAGTGGCCATCGACAGGGAGGGGGCAATCAGCCCCAGCATTTT.